This T cell receptor beta chain was captured in a study of blood T cell repertoires in COVID-19. Across the study: Researchers got acute and convalescent COVID-19 samples from the United States, Italy and Spain.

Sequencing was performed with immunoSEQ multiplex PCR; in TCRdb, only in-frame clones are kept and a portion is missing. This repertoire shows approximately 75,000 clones, roughly 84% found once; its top ten account for around 24%. J lost 6 bases, V lost 3 bases, and 0 bases had no gene match. The CDR3 length is 14 residues. Germline loops: CDR1 SGHTA, CDR2 FQGNSA. This TCR was sampled from a woman aged 45-65 years with acute or convalescent COVID-19. The chain recombines TRBV7-2 with TRBJ2-2; 11 bases align to TRBD2. The sequenced sample was peripheral blood. CDR3 protein: CASSFSGGAGELFF. The CDR3 DNA is TGTGCCAGCAGCTTTAGCGGGGGGGCCGGGGAGCTGTTTTTT.